Below are 2 T cell receptor beta chains sequenced from a single sample in a study of blood T cell repertoires in COVID-19. The repertoire was sequenced with immunoSEQ multiplex PCR; TCRdb's copy has only in-frame clones and lacks some. Here the sample spans more than 200,000 clones, around 80% being singletons. The sequencing sample was made of peripheral blood. Receptors were obtained from a man aged 35 to 55 with acute or convalescent COVID-19.

The chain links TRBV28 to TRBJ2-1, with D possibly TRBD2 on 6 matching bases. CDR1 is MDHEN and CDR2 is SYDVKM in the germline V gene. The germline V and J ends were trimmed by 6 bases and 4 bases, with 16 bases remaining between them. The CDR3 has 15 residues. For the CDR3, the DNA is TGTGCCAGCAGCTCCCTTGGGAGGCCATACAATGAGCAGTTCTTC. Protein sequence: CASSSLGRPYNEQFF.

The CDR3 reads CASSRGPSGGKTQYF. In DNA, the CDR3 is TGTGCCAGCAGTAGGGGCCCATCAGGGGGGAAGACCCAGTACTTC. The genes are TRBV2 and TRBJ2-5, with D perhaps matching TRBD1 (7 bases). The CDR3 is made up of 15 amino acids. Between the trimmed V and J ends, which lost 5 bases and 6 bases, there was a span of 19 bases. The germline V gene has CDR1 SNHLY and CDR2 FYNNEI.